These T cell receptor beta chains were read from a single sample in a study of blood T cell repertoires in COVID-19. Using immunoSEQ multiplex PCR, the repertoire was profiled, and TCRdb retains in-frame clones only, with some absent. The profile shows approximately 110,000 clones, 70% to 90% of them singletons. The sequenced material came from peripheral blood. Receptors originate from a woman aged 70 to 79 who had recovered from COVID-19. Each CDR3 is given without its conserved first and last residue. The D gene is left open where the match is weak.

V gene	D gene	J gene	CDR3 protein
TRBV6-1	TRBD2	TRBJ2-3	ASSEDGLAGGLSTDTQY
TRBV6-1	TRBD1	TRBJ2-1	ASSETGRYNEQF
TRBV7-3	-	TRBJ1-2	ASSPHGGMGGYT
TRBV6-5	-	TRBJ2-7	AEQGNDEQY
TRBV3-1/TRBV3-2	-	TRBJ2-1	ASSQAGRCSYNEQF
TRBV10-2	-	TRBJ2-1	ASSELAASSYNEQF
TRBV19	TRBD1	TRBJ2-1	ASSSTGQGYNEQF
TRBV3-1/TRBV3-2	-	TRBJ2-7	ASSPRGGSYEQY
TRBV30	-	TRBJ2-7	AWEASFAQEQY
TRBV18	TRBD1	TRBJ2-5	ASSLRTGQETQY
TRBV7-2	TRBD1	TRBJ1-4	ASSFGTGDEKLF
TRBV5-4	-	TRBJ2-2	ASKNDFNTGELF
TRBV27	-	TRBJ1-2	ASSLYPGRGYGYT
TRBV5-4	TRBD1	TRBJ2-1	ASSRVEGASNEQF
TRBV5-8	TRBD1	TRBJ1-5	ASSPRTGWVQPQH
TRBV7-2	-	TRBJ2-3	ASSLRWESTDTQY
TRBV5-1	TRBD1	TRBJ1-2	ASSLGTGGRGYT
TRBV5-1	TRBD2	TRBJ2-5	ASSPSGGAWETQY
TRBV6-2/TRBV6-3	TRBD2	TRBJ2-5	ASSWAGGSQETQY
TRBV10-3	-	TRBJ2-3	AISAGRNTDTQY
TRBV18	-	TRBJ1-1	ASSPPGRSTEAF
TRBV7-2	-	TRBJ1-5	ASSSGPNFNQPQH
TRBV11-3	-	TRBJ2-2	AYRGANTGELF
TRBV4-3	-	TRBJ2-7	ASSQRTGAYEQY
TRBV5-4	-	TRBJ2-1	ASSFKLAAEQF
TRBV7-2	TRBD1	TRBJ2-3	ASRPPGGSADTQY
TRBV14	TRBD1	TRBJ1-4	ASSPTQGATNEKLF
TRBV2	-	TRBJ1-2	ASSEAGPAGYT
TRBV7-3	-	TRBJ2-3	ASSPSGVAPHASTDTQY
TRBV4-2	-	TRBJ1-1	ASSQRAANTEAF
TRBV15	TRBD2	TRBJ2-1	ATSRGRTSGDEQF
TRBV6-2/TRBV6-3	-	TRBJ1-2	ASSPLTRGARGGYGYT
TRBV29-1	TRBD1	TRBJ1-4	SVSDRGEEKLF
TRBV28	-	TRBJ1-2	ASSWGGVTPRGGYT
TRBV5-1	TRBD2	TRBJ2-1	ASSLAGGPDNEQF
TRBV15	-	TRBJ2-7	ATGPSYEQY
TRBV28	TRBD1	TRBJ2-7	ASSSPGQGSYEQY
TRBV7-3	TRBD2	TRBJ2-1	ASSSGASGRWF
TRBV7-2	TRBD2	TRBJ2-5	ASSLNPGLQLPQY
TRBV7-9	-	TRBJ1-6	ASSPPSGSPLH
TRBV28	TRBD1	TRBJ1-2	ASSYPGTVYGYT
TRBV19	-	TRBJ2-5	ASSIGPHRGGETQY
TRBV28	-	TRBJ1-3	ASSFYTGVTGNTIY
TRBV28	TRBD1	TRBJ1-3	ASSRGQGRNTIY
TRBV5-4	-	TRBJ1-1	ASSLAAGDTEAF
TRBV28	-	TRBJ1-6	ASSLTRADSPLH
TRBV2	-	TRBJ1-2	ASQRGDSNYGYT
TRBV5-1	-	TRBJ2-2	ASSVYYTGELF
TRBV20-1	-	TRBJ2-3	SELRGDTQY
TRBV3-1/TRBV3-2	TRBD1	TRBJ2-5	ASSQGAGGNQETQY
TRBV10-3	TRBD1	TRBJ2-5	ATSTGDMDRETQY
TRBV18	-	TRBJ1-1	ASSPRTTTEAF
TRBV7-9	-	TRBJ1-2	ASSPNRGGIVNYGYT
TRBV3-1/TRBV3-2	TRBD1	TRBJ1-5	ASSKRGQGSNQPQH
TRBV19	-	TRBJ2-4	ASSLGDRGIQY
TRBV28	-	TRBJ2-7	ASSFSPPEPSYEQY